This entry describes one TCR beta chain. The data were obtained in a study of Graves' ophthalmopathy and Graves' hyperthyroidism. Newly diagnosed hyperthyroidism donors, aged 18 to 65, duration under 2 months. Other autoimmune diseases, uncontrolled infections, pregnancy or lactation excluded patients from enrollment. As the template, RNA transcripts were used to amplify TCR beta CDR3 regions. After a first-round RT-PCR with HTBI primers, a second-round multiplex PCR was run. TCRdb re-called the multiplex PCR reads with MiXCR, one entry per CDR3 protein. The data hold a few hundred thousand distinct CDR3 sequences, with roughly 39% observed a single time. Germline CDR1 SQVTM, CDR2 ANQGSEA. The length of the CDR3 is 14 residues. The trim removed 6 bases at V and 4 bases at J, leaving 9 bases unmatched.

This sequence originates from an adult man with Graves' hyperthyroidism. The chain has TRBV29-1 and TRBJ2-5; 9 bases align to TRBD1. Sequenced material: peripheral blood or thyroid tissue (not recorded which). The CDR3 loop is CSVRGTGSTETQYF. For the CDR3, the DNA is TGCAGCGTGAGGGGGACAGGGAGCACAGAGACCCAGTACTTC. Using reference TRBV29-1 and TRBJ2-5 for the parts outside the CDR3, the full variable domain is SAVISQKPSRDICQRGTSLTIQCQVDSQVTMMFWYRQQPGQSLTLIATANQGSEATYESGFVIDKFPISRPNLTFSTLTVSNMSPEDSSIYLCSVRGTGSTETQYFGPGTRLLVL.